This passage covers 32 T cell receptor beta chains from one sample sequenced in a study of CD8+ T cells in alopecia areata. cDNA serving as the sequencing template came from extracted, reverse transcribed RNA. Only in-frame clones appear in the TCRdb table, and some are missing; sequencing was by immunoSEQ multiplex PCR. The data hold about 140,000 clones, with 86% observed a single time. Described treatment: oral pan-JAK inhibitor, 5-10 mg twice daily. The sequences come from CD8+ T cells sorted from blood, collected at week 4, from a patient treated with tofacitinib. The receptor set was obtained from a human donor with alopecia areata.

The chain couples TRBV5-4 to TRBJ2-5; 8 bases agree with TRBD1. V shed 0 bases, J shed 5 bases, and the junction held 9 bases outside the gene matches. Germline values: CDR1 SGHNT, CDR2 YYREEE (reference sequence). The CDR3 is 16 amino acids. The CDR3 nucleotides are TGTGCCAGCAGCTTGGGTGACAGGGGTTCGGGGGAGACCCAGTACTTC. This sequence encodes CASSLGDRGSGETQYF.

The genes are TRBV29-1 and TRBJ2-3; 11 positions agree with TRBD2. Unmatched junction bases numbered 18, after V lost 7 bases and J lost 0 bases. CDR1 is SQVTM, CDR2 ANQGSEA, per germline. The CDR3 loop spans 19 amino acids. CDR3 nucleotide sequence: TGCAGCGCTGCCCACGGGACTAGCGGCCCAACTGCTAGCACAGATACGCAGTATTTT. This codes for CSAAHGTSGPTASTDTQYF.

CDR3 nucleotides: TGTGCCAGCAGTGAACCTAGAGGTGGCTACAATGAGCAGTTCTTC. Its translation: CASSEPRGGYNEQFF. The genes are TRBV6-1 and TRBJ2-1; D is unresolved. CDR3 length: 15 residues. Deletions cut 2 bases from V and 3 bases from J, with 11 bases between. From germline, CDR1 is MNHNS and CDR2 SASEGT.

This chain links TRBV14 with TRBJ2-7; D ambiguous. Germline CDR1 and CDR2: SGHDN and FVKESK. Trimming shortened V by 4 bases and J by 4 bases, and 14 bases separated the two germline ends. This CDR3 is built from 14 residues. The DNA of the CDR3 is TGTGCCAGCAGCCGATATCCCCAGAGTTACGAGCAGTACTTC. The encoded protein is CASSRYPQSYEQYF.

This sequence joins TRBV27 and TRBJ2-1; TRBD2 matches 7 bases. The germline V gene encodes CDR1 MNHEY and CDR2 SMNVEV (reference sequence). The CDR3 loop spans 15 amino acids. The junction had 7 bases not matched to a gene; V was cut back by 5 bases and J by 3 bases. The CDR3 loop is CASSPGTTNYNEQFF. DNA for the CDR3: TGTGCCAGCAGTCCCGGGACTACCAACTACAATGAGCAGTTCTTC.

J is TRBJ2-3 and V is TRBV5-4, with 10 bases identical to TRBD2. The CDR3 sequence is 16 residues long. The trim removed 4 bases at V and 4 bases at J, leaving 9 bases unmatched. Germline lookup yields CDR1 SGHNT and CDR2 YYREEE (reference sequence). The CDR3 sequence: CASSPLAGVSADTQYF. The CDR3 bases are TGTGCCAGCAGCCCCCTAGCGGGAGTTAGCGCAGATACGCAGTATTTT.

Only one count was recorded for this clone. The chain recombines TRBV5-6 with TRBJ2-1; no clear D. CDR3 size: 13 residues. V gave up 0 bases and J gave up 5 bases, with 6 bases separating them. Per the germline V gene, CDR1 is SGHDT and CDR2 is YYEEEE. The CDR3 here is CASSLGANNEQFF. The CDR3 DNA follows: TGTGCCAGCAGCTTGGGAGCTAACAATGAGCAGTTCTTC.

The rearrangement joins TRBV13 to TRBJ2-5; D uncertain. The length of the CDR3 is 12 residues. Trimming pared 5 bases from V and 0 bases from J, leaving 4 bases between. From germline, CDR1 is PRHDT and CDR2 FYEKMQ (reference sequence). CDR3 in DNA: TGTGCCAGCAGCGGAGACCAAGAGACCCAGTACTTC. Translation: CASSGDQETQYF. The entire variable domain, with the rest obtained from reference TRBV13 and TRBJ2-5, is as follows: AAGVIQSPRHLIKEKRETATLKCYPIPRHDTVYWYQQGPGQDPQFLISFYEKMQSDKGSIPDRFSAQQFSDYHSELNMSSLELGDSALYFCASSGDQETQYFGPGTRLLVL.

The chain links TRBV7-3 to TRBJ2-1; 7 nucleotides agree with TRBD2. Germline V gives CDR1 SGHTA, CDR2 FQGTGA. The CDR3 loop spans 17 amino acids. With 3 bases clipped from V and 0 bases from J, the junction kept 8 bases outside the gene matches. The CDR3 sequence is CASSFAGVDPSYNEQFF. CDR3 coding DNA: TGTGCCAGCAGCTTCGCGGGAGTCGACCCCTCCTACAATGAGCAGTTCTTC.

The rearrangement uses TRBV27 and TRBJ2-3, with unresolved D. This CDR3 comprises 14 residues. In germline, CDR1 is MNHEY, CDR2 SMNVEV (reference sequence). V was cut by 3 bases and J by 2 bases, with 9 bases left in between. As DNA, the CDR3 is TGTGCCAGCAGTTTTAAGAGGTTCACAGATACGCAGTATTTT. This translates into CASSFKRFTDTQYF.

The chain combines TRBV29-1 with TRBJ2-1, with 13 bases matching TRBD2. Looked up from germline, CDR1 is SQVTM and CDR2 is ANQGSEA. The CDR3 sequence is 13 residues long. The V and J ends lost 6 bases and 9 bases, in that order; junction bases with no gene match: 5. Here the CDR3 DNA reads TGCAGCGTCATCGGACTAGCGGGAGTTGAGCAGTTCTTC. Amino acids: CSVIGLAGVEQFF.

As concerns this clone: This sample also contains other DNA sequences that code for the same CDR3. The V and J genes are TRBV5-1 and TRBJ1-2, with no clear D. Germline V gene sequence: CDR1 SGHRS, CDR2 YFSETQ. Trimming removed 0 bases from V and 8 bases from J, with 2 bases in between. This CDR3 is built from 10 residues. The CDR3 DNA reads TGCGCCAGCAGCTTGGGGGGCTACACCTTC. Translation gives CASSLGGYTF.

The genes are TRBV7-9 and TRBJ2-3; D gene ambiguous. Germline V gene lookup returns CDR1 SEHNR and CDR2 FQNEAQ (reference sequence). The CDR3 is made up of 15 amino acids. Trimming pared 2 bases from V and 2 bases from J, leaving 11 bases between. The CDR3 sequence is CASSLRGRSTDTQYF. In nucleotides, the CDR3 is TGTGCCAGCAGCTTACGAGGCAGATCCACAGATACGCAGTATTTT. The whole variable domain, filled in from reference TRBV7-9 and TRBJ2-3, reads DTGVSQNPRHKITKRGQNVTFRCDPISEHNRLYWYRQTLGQGPEFLTYFQNEAQLEKSRLLSDRFSAERPKGSFSTLEIQRTEQGDSAMYLCASSLRGRSTDTQYFGPGTRLTVL.

The V and J genes are TRBV7-2 and TRBJ2-7; D gene unclear. V was clipped by 4 bases and J by 2 bases, with 9 bases between them. The length of the CDR3 is 13 residues. Germline loops: CDR1 SGHTA, CDR2 FQGNSA. CDR3 nucleotides: TGTGCCAGCAGCTCCGACGTAGCCTACGAGCAGTACTTC. Amino acids: CASSSDVAYEQYF.

V and J are TRBV2 and TRBJ2-7; the D is unclear. The CDR3 runs to 12 residues. Germline values: CDR1 SNHLY, CDR2 FYNNEI. V was shortened by 6 bases and J by 11 bases, with 17 bases between the two germline ends. CDR3 sequence reads: CASRETNLMEYF. The CDR3 DNA reads as TGTGCCAGCAGGGAGACAAACCTGATGGAGTACTTC.

The chain employs TRBV11-2 and TRBJ2-1; no reliable D call. This CDR3 comprises 15 residues. V lost 0 bases and J lost 0, with 6 bases in between. Germline loops: CDR1 SGHAT, CDR2 FQNNGV. CDR3 bases: TGTGCCAGCAGCTTAGAGGAGATCTCCTACAATGAGCAGTTCTTC. It translates to CASSLEEISYNEQFF.

The chain has TRBV29-1 and TRBJ2-6; D is undetermined. Trimming cost V 3 bases and J 4 bases, with 16 bases left between them. This CDR3 has 16 residues. CDR1 and CDR2 from the germline V gene are SQVTM and ANQGSEA. CDR3 coding DNA: TGCAGCGTTGAGGTGCTCAGCCAGATGGGGGCCAACGTCCTGACTTTC. Its translation: CSVEVLSQMGANVLTF.

This sequence joins TRBV29-1 and TRBJ2-1; a weak D match, TRBD2 (6 bases). CDR3 length: 14 residues. Germline V CDR1 and CDR2: SQVTM, ANQGSEA. Trimming removed 1 base from V and 4 bases from J, with 11 bases in between. The CDR3 sequence is CSVEVAVLYNEQFF. CDR3 sequence (DNA): TGCAGCGTTGAAGTAGCGGTACTATACAATGAGCAGTTCTTC.

The chain is built from TRBV7-2 and TRBJ2-1; D gene ambiguous. The CDR3 contains 13 residues. The V gene's germline CDR1 is SGHTA and CDR2 FQGNSA. The germline V and J ends were trimmed by 3 bases and 4 bases, with 7 bases remaining between them. The CDR3 region has the DNA TGTGCCAGCAGCTTCCCAAATTACAATGAGCAGTTCTTC. Amino acids: CASSFPNYNEQFF.

This chain links TRBV2 with TRBJ2-7; perhaps TRBD1 as D (6 bases). The CDR3 length is 17 residues. With 1 base removed from V and 0 bases from J, the gap between germline ends came to 16 bases. From germline, CDR1 is SNHLY and CDR2 FYNNEI. In DNA, the CDR3 is TGTGCCAGCAGTGAAGGGCCGGGACAACCAAGCTCCTACGAGCAGTACTTC. Translation: CASSEGPGQPSSYEQYF.

J is TRBJ2-7 and V is TRBV7-9; no definite D call. Trimming removed 2 bases from V and 6 bases from J, with 5 bases in between. The CDR3 length is 11 residues. Germline-derived CDR1 and CDR2 are SEHNR and FQNEAQ (reference sequence). CDR3 coding DNA: TGTGCCAGCAGCTTAAGCCCCGAGCAGTACTTC. Translating gives CASSLSPEQYF. Full variable domain (rest looked up from reference TRBV7-9 and TRBJ2-7): DTGVSQNPRHKITKRGQNVTFRCDPISEHNRLYWYRQTLGQGPEFLTYFQNEAQLEKSRLLSDRFSAERPKGSFSTLEIQRTEQGDSAMYLCASSLSPEQYFGPGTRLTVT.

To note about this clone: The germline gene is not matched at one end of the junction; a read error may be the cause. The chain combines TRBV30 with TRBJ2-7; D is undetermined. Germline V gene data show CDR1 as GTSNPN and CDR2 as SVGIG (reference sequence). CDR3 size: 11 residues. The CDR3 protein is CAWSVLDLLDF. In nucleotides, the CDR3 is TGTGCCTGGAGTGTCCTAGACTTATTGGACTTC.

This clone appeared a few times. The chain uses TRBV10-3 and TRBJ2-7; the D call may be TRBD1 or TRBD2 (5 bases each). The CDR3 is made up of 13 amino acids. Trimming cost V 4 bases and J 2 bases, with 9 bases left between them. CDR1 and CDR2 (germline): ENHRY, SYGVKD. CDR3 region: CAISGDGTYEQYF. In DNA, the CDR3 is TGTGCCATCAGTGGGGACGGAACCTACGAGCAGTACTTC.

About this clone: The sample carries other DNA sequences with the same CDR3. The chain joins TRBV29-1 to TRBJ2-7; 9 bases fit TRBD1. V was pared by 6 bases and J by 6 bases, with 6 bases of the junction left unmatched. Germline CDR1 SQVTM, CDR2 ANQGSEA. This CDR3 region has 12 residues. CDR3 loop: CSVRTGVGEQYF. CDR3 in DNA: TGCAGCGTGAGGACAGGGGTGGGCGAGCAGTACTTC.

The V call is TRBV29-1, the J call TRBJ2-1; 7 bases match TRBD1. The germline V gene encodes CDR1 SQVTM and CDR2 ANQGSEA. V dropped 5 bases and J dropped 4; count of bases not matched to a gene: 14. This CDR3 contains 16 residues. The CDR3 region is CSVHLPNRGNYNEQFF. The CDR3 nucleotides read TGCAGCGTTCACCTACCAAACAGGGGCAATTACAATGAGCAGTTCTTC.

This chain joins TRBV4-1 and TRBJ2-7, with 8 bases aligning to TRBD1. The germline CDR1 and CDR2 sequences are MGHRA and YSYEKL. This CDR3 contains 15 residues. The ends lost 1 base at V and 4 bases at J; junction bases unmatched: 6. The CDR3 spells CASSQVTGGEYEQYF. The DNA of the CDR3 is TGCGCCAGCAGCCAAGTAACAGGGGGTGAATACGAGCAGTACTTC.

This rearrangement joins TRBV29-1 to TRBJ1-2, with D uncertain. Germline V gives CDR1 SQVTM, CDR2 ANQGSEA. This CDR3 is 15 amino acids long. V was cut by 3 bases and J by 3 bases, with 17 bases left in between. CDR3 nucleotides: TGCAGCGTTGATACAGTGAAAAAGGAGGACTATGGCTACACCTTC. Translating it yields CSVDTVKKEDYGYTF.

The gene calls are TRBV5-6 and TRBJ2-2; D is unresolved. The germline V and J ends were trimmed by 2 bases and 3 bases, with 14 bases remaining between them. The germline V gene has CDR1 SGHDT and CDR2 YYEEEE. The CDR3 runs to 16 residues. CDR3 sequence reads: CASSFSEPPDTGELFF. The DNA for the CDR3 is TGTGCCAGCAGCTTTTCGGAGCCGCCGGACACCGGGGAGCTGTTTTTT.

The genes are TRBV29-1 and TRBJ2-5, with D perhaps matching TRBD1 (5 bases). CDR1 is SQVTM, CDR2 ANQGSEA, per germline. The length of the CDR3 is 13 residues. V was pared by 6 bases and J by 0 bases, with 11 bases between. The CDR3 bases are TGCAGCGTGCTACAGGAGAACCAAGAGACCCAGTACTTC. Translation: CSVLQENQETQYF.

The V and J genes are TRBV27 and TRBJ2-5, with 7 bases that match TRBD2. The germline CDR1 and CDR2 sequences are MNHEY and SMNVEV (reference sequence). The CDR3 loop spans 9 amino acids. V lost 7 bases, J lost 14 bases, and 4 bases stayed unmatched. The CDR3 sequence is CASKPGLYF. The CDR3 DNA is TGTGCCAGCAAACCGGGACTATACTTC.

This chain joins TRBV29-1 and TRBJ2-3; TRBD1 is a possible D gene (6 bases). The germline V gene encodes CDR1 SQVTM and CDR2 ANQGSEA. This CDR3 comprises 16 residues. Trimming cost V 5 bases and J 2 bases, with 20 bases left between them. The CDR3 is CSVSLSRTEITDTQYF. The CDR3 DNA is TGCAGCGTTTCCCTCTCGCGGACAGAGATCACAGATACGCAGTATTTT.

This chain uses TRBV27 with TRBJ1-2; D unclear. The CDR3 has 17 amino acids. V lost 9 bases and J 2 bases, leaving 25 bases between the germline ends. Per the germline V gene, CDR1 is MNHEY and CDR2 is SMNVEV (reference sequence). The CDR3 loop is CASSRGENPIENYGYTF. CDR3 bases: TGTGCCAGTTCACGGGGAGAAAACCCAATCGAGAACTATGGCTACACCTTC.